Sequencing of this TCR beta chain was carried out in a study of shared clonotypes between healthy human individuals. TCRdb's copy holds only in-frame clones and misses some; the assay was immunoSEQ multiplex PCR. This table holds about 660,000 clones, over 65% found once. V lost 4 bases, J lost 8 bases, and 7 bases stayed unmatched. The CDR3 covers 13 residues. The germline V gene has CDR1 SQVTM and CDR2 ANQGSEA. The TCR was taken from a woman aged 25 to 39 in good health. The chain employs TRBV29-1 and TRBJ1-5; 8 bases match TRBD1. The sequenced material came from memory CD4+ T cells sorted from blood. Subset: CD45RA-negative fraction. The CDR3 DNA reads as TGCAGCGTTGCGGACAGGGAATGGGAGCCCCAGCATTTT. This encodes CSVADREWEPQHF.